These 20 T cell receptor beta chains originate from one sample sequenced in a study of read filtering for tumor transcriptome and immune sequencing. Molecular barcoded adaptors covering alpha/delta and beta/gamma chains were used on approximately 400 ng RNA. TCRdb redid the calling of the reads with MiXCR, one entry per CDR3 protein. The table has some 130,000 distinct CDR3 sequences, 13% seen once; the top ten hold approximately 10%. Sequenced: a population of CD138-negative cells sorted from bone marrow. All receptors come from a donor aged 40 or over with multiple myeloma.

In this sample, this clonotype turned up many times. The DNA of the CDR3 is TGTGCCAGCAGTGCTAGCGGGAGCCTTCGGAATGAGCAGTTCTTC. Translation: CASSASGSLRNEQFF. V and J are TRBV28 and TRBJ2-1; 10 nucleotides match TRBD2. The CDR3 is made up of 15 amino acids. V lost 5 bases and J lost 7; bases outside the gene matches: 8. CDR1 is MDHEN and CDR2 is SYDVKM in the germline V gene.

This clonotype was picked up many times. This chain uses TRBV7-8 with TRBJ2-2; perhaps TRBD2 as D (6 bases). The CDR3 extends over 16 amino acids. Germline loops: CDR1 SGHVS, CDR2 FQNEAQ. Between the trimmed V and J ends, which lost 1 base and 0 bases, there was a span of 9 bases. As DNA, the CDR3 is TGTGCCAGCAGCTTAGTCACGGGAGCGAACACCGGGGAGCTGTTTTTT. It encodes CASSLVTGANTGELFF.

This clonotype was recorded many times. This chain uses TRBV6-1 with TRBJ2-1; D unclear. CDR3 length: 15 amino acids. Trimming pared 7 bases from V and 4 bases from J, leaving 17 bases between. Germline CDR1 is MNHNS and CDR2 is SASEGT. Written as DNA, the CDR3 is TGTGCCAGCAAGGTCGGTGCACATATTTACAATGAGCAGTTCTTC. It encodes CASKVGAHIYNEQFF.

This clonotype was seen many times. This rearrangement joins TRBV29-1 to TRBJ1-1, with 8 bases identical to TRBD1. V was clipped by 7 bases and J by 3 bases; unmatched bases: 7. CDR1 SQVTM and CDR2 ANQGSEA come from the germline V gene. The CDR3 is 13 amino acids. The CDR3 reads CSAQGARDTEAFF. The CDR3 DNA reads TGCAGCGCTCAGGGGGCGCGGGACACTGAAGCTTTCTTT.

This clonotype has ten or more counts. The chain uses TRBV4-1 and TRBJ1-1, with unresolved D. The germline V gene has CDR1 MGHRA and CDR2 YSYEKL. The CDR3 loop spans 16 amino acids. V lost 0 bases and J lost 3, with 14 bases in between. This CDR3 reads CASSQERTGRDTEAFF. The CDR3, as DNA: TGCGCCAGCAGCCAAGAGCGGACTGGAAGGGACACTGAAGCTTTCTTT.

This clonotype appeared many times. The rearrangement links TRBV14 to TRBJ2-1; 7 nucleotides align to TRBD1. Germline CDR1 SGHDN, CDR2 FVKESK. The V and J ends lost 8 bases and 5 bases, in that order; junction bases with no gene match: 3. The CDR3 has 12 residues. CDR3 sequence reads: CASGTANNEQFF. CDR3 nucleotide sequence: TGTGCCAGCGGGACAGCCAACAATGAGCAGTTCTTC.

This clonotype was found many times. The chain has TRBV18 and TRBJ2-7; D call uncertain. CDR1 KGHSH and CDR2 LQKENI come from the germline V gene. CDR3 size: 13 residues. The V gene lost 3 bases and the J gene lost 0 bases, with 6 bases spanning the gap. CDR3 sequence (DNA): TGTGCCAGCTCACCTGCCAGCTCCTACGAGCAGTACTTC. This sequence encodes CASSPASSYEQYF.

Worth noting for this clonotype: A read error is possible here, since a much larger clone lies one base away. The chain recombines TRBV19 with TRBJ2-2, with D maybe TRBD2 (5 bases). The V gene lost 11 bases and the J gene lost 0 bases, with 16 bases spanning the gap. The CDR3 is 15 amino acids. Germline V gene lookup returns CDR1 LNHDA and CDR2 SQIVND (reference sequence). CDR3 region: CAGKRGIANTGELFF. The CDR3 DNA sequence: TGTGCCGGTAAACGAGGGATCGCGAACACCGGGGAGCTGTTTTTT.

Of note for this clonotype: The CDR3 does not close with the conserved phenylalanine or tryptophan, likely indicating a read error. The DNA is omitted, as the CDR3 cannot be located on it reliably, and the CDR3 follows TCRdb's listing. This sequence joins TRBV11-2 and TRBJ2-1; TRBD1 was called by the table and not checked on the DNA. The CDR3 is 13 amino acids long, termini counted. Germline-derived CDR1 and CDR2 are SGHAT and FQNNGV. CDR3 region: CASSRTGENEQLL.

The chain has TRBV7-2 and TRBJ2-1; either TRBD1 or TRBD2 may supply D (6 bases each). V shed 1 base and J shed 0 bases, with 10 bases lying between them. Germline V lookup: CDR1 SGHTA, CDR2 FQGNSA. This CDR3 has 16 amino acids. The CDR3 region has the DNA TGTGCCAGCAGCTTAGGGGGGGCGGGCTCCTACAATGAGCAGTTCTTC. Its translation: CASSLGGAGSYNEQFF.

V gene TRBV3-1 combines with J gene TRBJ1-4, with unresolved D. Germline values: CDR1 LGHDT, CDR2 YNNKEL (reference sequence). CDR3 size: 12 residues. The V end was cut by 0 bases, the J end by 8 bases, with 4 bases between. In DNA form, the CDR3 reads TGTGCCAGCAGCCAAGATTGGGAAAAACTGTTTTTT. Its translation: CASSQDWEKLFF.

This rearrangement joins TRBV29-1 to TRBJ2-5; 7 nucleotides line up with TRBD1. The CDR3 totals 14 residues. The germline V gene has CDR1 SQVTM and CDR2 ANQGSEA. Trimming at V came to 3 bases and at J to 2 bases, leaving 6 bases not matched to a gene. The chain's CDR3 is CSVEAQGWQETQYF. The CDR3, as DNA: TGCAGCGTTGAGGCACAGGGGTGGCAAGAGACCCAGTACTTC.

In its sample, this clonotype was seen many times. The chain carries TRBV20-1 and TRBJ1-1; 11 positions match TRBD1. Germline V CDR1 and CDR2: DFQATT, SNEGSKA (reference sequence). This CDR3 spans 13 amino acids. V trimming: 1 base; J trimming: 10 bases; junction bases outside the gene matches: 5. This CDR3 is CSARGGQGVPAFF. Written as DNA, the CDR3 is TGCAGTGCTAGAGGGGGACAGGGGGTTCCAGCTTTCTTT.

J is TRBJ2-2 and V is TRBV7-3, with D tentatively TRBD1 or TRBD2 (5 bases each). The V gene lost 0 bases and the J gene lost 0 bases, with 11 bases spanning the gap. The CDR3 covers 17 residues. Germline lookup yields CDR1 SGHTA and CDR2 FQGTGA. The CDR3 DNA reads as TGTGCCAGCAGCTTAACCTATCCGGGGCCGAACACCGGGGAGCTGTTTTTT. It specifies CASSLTYPGPNTGELFF.

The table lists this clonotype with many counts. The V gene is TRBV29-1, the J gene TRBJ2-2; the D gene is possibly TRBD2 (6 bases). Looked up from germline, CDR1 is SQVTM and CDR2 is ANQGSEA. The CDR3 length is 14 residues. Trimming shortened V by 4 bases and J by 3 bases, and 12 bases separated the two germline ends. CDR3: CSVGGDTYTGELFF. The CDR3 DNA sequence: TGCAGCGTTGGGGGGGATACTTACACCGGGGAGCTGTTTTTT.

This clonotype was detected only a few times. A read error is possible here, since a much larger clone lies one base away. The CDR3, as DNA: TGCAGCGTTGAAGTAGGGGGCGGTGAGCAGTTCTTC. Translated, it gives CSVEVGGGEQFF. The chain employs TRBV29-1 and TRBJ2-1; 7 bases are shared with TRBD1. The CDR3 is made up of 12 amino acids. Germline V gene sequence: CDR1 SQVTM, CDR2 ANQGSEA. J lost 9 bases, V lost 1 base, and 3 bases had no gene match.

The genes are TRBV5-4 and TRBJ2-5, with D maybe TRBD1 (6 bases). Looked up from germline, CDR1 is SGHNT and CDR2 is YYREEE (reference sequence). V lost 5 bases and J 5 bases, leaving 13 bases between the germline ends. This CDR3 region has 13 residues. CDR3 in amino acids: CASSYADSETQYF. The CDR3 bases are TGTGCCAGCAGTTATGCGGACAGCGAGACCCAGTACTTC.

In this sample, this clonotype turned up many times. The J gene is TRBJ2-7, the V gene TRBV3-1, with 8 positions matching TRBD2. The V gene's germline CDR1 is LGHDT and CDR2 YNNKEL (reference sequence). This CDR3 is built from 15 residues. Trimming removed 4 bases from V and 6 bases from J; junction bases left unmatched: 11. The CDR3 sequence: CASSPTGTRSREQYF. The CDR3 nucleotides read TGTGCCAGCAGCCCGACCGGGACTAGGAGTCGCGAGCAGTACTTC.

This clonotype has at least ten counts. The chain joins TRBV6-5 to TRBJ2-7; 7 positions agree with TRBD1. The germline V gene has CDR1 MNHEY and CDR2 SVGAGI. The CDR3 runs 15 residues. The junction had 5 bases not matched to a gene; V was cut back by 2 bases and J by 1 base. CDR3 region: CASSYGDRASYEQYF. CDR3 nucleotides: TGTGCCAGCAGTTACGGAGACAGGGCGTCCTACGAGCAGTACTTC.

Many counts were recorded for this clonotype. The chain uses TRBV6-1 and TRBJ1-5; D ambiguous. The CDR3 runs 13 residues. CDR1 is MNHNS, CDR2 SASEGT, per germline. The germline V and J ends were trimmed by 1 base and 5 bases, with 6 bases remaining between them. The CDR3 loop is CASSEVAHQPQHF. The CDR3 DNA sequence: TGTGCCAGCAGTGAAGTCGCGCATCAGCCCCAGCATTTT.